This TCR beta chain originates from a study of cytomegalovirus exposure and HLA in healthy donors. Notes on the study in general: Earlier analysis looked at TCR beta V segments, and most were productive about 90% or about 30% of the time. The authors listed 150 to 200 TCR beta chains as cytomegalovirus-associated.

The V and J ends lost 2 bases and 1 base respectively, with 5 bases between them. There are 13 residues in the CDR3. The germline V gene has CDR1 MNHNS and CDR2 SASEGT. It was with 60 Vbeta and 13 Jbeta primers that the PCR ran. The table came from immunoSEQ multiplex PCR; TCRdb's copy has only in-frame clones and leaves some out. In the table there are just over 200,000 clones, 80% to 85% of which are singletons. To note about this clone: The antigen is unknown.

Regarding donors, all were healthy bone marrow donors. Sequenced: PBMCs. The chain joins TRBV6-1 to TRBJ1-1; no clear D. The clonotype originates from a woman aged 40 to 55 in good health and CMV-seronegative. The CDR3, as DNA: TGTGCCAGCAGTGAAATGCGGAACACTGAAGCTTTCTTT. Translation: CASSEMRNTEAFF.